Listed here are 22 T cell receptor beta chains from one sample, sequenced in a study of blood T cell repertoires in COVID-19. Assay used: immunoSEQ multiplex PCR; TCRdb lists only in-frame clones, some missing. The profile shows about 150,000 clones, around three quarters of them singletons. The source material was peripheral blood. All receptors come from a man older than 75 with acute or convalescent COVID-19.

The V gene is TRBV4-2, the J gene TRBJ1-6, with 7 nucleotides matching TRBD1. The CDR3 totals 15 residues. Germline V gene lookup returns CDR1 LGHNA and CDR2 YNFKEQ. V was clipped by 5 bases and J by 7 bases; unmatched bases: 8. CDR3 sequence: CASSDRDRENSPLHF. The CDR3 DNA sequence: TGTGCCAGCAGCGACAGGGACAGAGAGAATTCACCCCTCCACTTT.

The chain is built from TRBV27 and TRBJ1-2; D perhaps matches TRBD1 (5 bases). The germline gives CDR1 MNHEY, CDR2 SMNVEV (reference sequence). The CDR3 runs 17 residues. The V end lost 8 bases, the J end lost 3 bases, and 25 bases lay between the germline ends. CDR3 sequence: CASRTRRGARTDYGYTF. For the CDR3, the DNA is TGTGCCAGCCGTACGAGGAGGGGCGCGCGCACGGACTATGGCTACACCTTC.

The J gene is TRBJ1-5, the V gene TRBV5-6; a weak D match, TRBD1 (6 bases). V was shortened by 2 bases and J by 0 bases, with 18 bases between the two germline ends. The length of the CDR3 is 18 residues. Germline CDR1 is SGHDT and CDR2 is YYEEEE. CDR3 protein: CASSFKDRDLNSNQPQHF. The CDR3, as DNA: TGTGCCAGCAGCTTTAAGGACAGAGACCTTAATAGCAATCAGCCCCAGCATTTT.

The chain joins TRBV6-1 to TRBJ2-4, with 9 positions matching TRBD1. The germline V gene encodes CDR1 MNHNS and CDR2 SASEGT. This CDR3 spans 16 amino acids. The J segment lost 2 bases and the V segment lost 4 bases, leaving 6 bases of the junction unmatched. The CDR3 nucleotides read TGTGCCAGCAGTGCAAGGGACAGGGTAACCAAAAACATTCAGTACTTC. Translated, it gives CASSARDRVTKNIQYF.

V and J are TRBV19 and TRBJ1-2; 9 bases map to TRBD1. The V segment lost 5 bases and the J segment 2 bases; nucleotides outside the gene matches: 6. CDR3 length equals 15 residues. Germline-derived CDR1 and CDR2 are LNHDA and SQIVND (reference sequence). Written as DNA, the CDR3 is TGTGCCAGTAGTCATGGGACAGGGAAAAACTATGGCTACACCTTC. Residues: CASSHGTGKNYGYTF.

This clone was recorded a few times. This chain uses TRBV7-9 with TRBJ2-1, with D possibly TRBD1 on 6 matching bases. In germline, CDR1 is SEHNR, CDR2 FQNEAQ (reference sequence). The CDR3 has 14 amino acids. The V gene lost 4 bases and the J gene lost 6 bases, with 13 bases spanning the gap. The CDR3 spells CASSYTGLSNEQFF. CDR3 coding DNA: TGTGCCAGCAGCTACACAGGGCTGTCCAATGAGCAGTTCTTC.

This chain links TRBV5-1 with TRBJ2-4; perhaps TRBD2 as D (5 bases). Germline CDR1 is SGHRS and CDR2 is YFSETQ. The CDR3 runs 14 residues. V lost 3 bases and J lost 5, with 12 bases in between. The CDR3 nucleotides read TGCGCCAGCAGCTATGCCCCGAGGGAAAACATTCAGTACTTC. Translation gives CASSYAPRENIQYF.

This clone has a count of ten or more. The chain has TRBV6-5 and TRBJ2-5; 11 bases align to TRBD1. This CDR3 has 15 amino acids. Trimming at V came to 4 bases and at J to 5 bases, leaving 6 bases not matched to a gene. CDR1 MNHEY and CDR2 SVGAGI come from the germline V gene. DNA of the CDR3: TGTGCCAGCAGTTTAGGACAGGGGGCAGGCGAGACCCAGTACTTC. This encodes CASSLGQGAGETQYF.

V and J are TRBV10-3 and TRBJ2-5, with D possibly matching TRBD1 (5 bases). Per the germline V gene, CDR1 is ENHRY and CDR2 is SYGVKD. Trimming stripped 3 bases from V and 5 bases from J, with 19 bases between. The CDR3 length is 16 residues. In DNA form, the CDR3 reads TGTGCCATCAGTGAACCTATGGGAAGGGGCAGGGAGACCCAGTACTTC. Protein product: CAISEPMGRGRETQYF.

This clone was counted only a few times. The chain recombines TRBV6-5 with TRBJ2-2, with 7 positions matching TRBD1. This CDR3 is built from 15 residues. Germline CDR1 and CDR2: MNHEY and SVGAGI. V was pared by 2 bases and J by 4 bases, with 4 bases of the junction left unmatched. The CDR3 sequence is CASSYRRQGTGELFF. CDR3 bases: TGTGCCAGCAGTTACCGGCGACAGGGCACCGGGGAGCTGTTTTTT.

The J gene is TRBJ1-4, the V gene TRBV5-8; TRBD1 aligns across 7 bases. Germline CDR1 is SGHTS and CDR2 is YDEGEE. J was trimmed by 4 bases and V by 0 bases; bases with no gene match: 3. CDR3 size: 15 residues. CDR3 sequence: CASSLVDRFNEKLFF. CDR3 coding DNA: TGTGCCAGCAGCTTGGTGGACAGGTTTAATGAAAAACTGTTTTTT.

The chain employs TRBV5-1 and TRBJ2-3; TRBD2 matches 11 bases. The CDR3 consists of 16 residues. V was clipped by 1 base and J by 6 bases; unmatched bases: 7. CDR1 and CDR2 from the germline V gene are SGHRS and YFSETQ. CDR3 amino acids: CASSLTSGGGRDTQYF. For the CDR3, the DNA is TGCGCCAGCAGCTTGACTAGCGGGGGCGGCAGGGATACGCAGTATTTT.

V usage is TRBV7-2 and J usage is TRBJ1-2, with 10 positions matching TRBD1. The germline V gene encodes CDR1 SGHTA and CDR2 FQGNSA. The CDR3 contains 17 residues. The J segment lost 2 bases and the V segment lost 0 bases, leaving 6 bases of the junction unmatched. CDR3 bases: TGTGCCAGCAGCTTAGCGACAGGGGGCAATAAGAACTATGGCTACACCTTC. It encodes CASSLATGGNKNYGYTF.

In this sample, this clone turned up a few times. The V and J genes are TRBV30 and TRBJ1-5, with unresolved D. There are 14 residues in the CDR3. CDR1 and CDR2 (germline): GTSNPN, SVGIG (reference sequence). V was trimmed by 1 base and J by 4 bases, leaving 11 bases between them. CDR3 residues: CAWSAGLPNQPQHF. DNA of the CDR3: TGTGCCTGGAGTGCGGGTCTGCCAAATCAGCCCCAGCATTTT.

V and J are TRBV5-8 and TRBJ2-6; 7 bases align to TRBD1. J was trimmed by 1 base and V by 3 bases; bases with no gene match: 1. Looked up from germline, CDR1 is SGHTS and CDR2 is YDEGEE. This CDR3 is built from 15 residues. The CDR3 DNA reads as TGTGCCAGCAGCTCGACAGGGTCTGGGGCCAACGTCCTGACTTTC. It specifies CASSSTGSGANVLTF.

This chain uses TRBV10-3 with TRBJ1-3; TRBD1 matches 11 bases. V was clipped by 6 bases and J by 2 bases; unmatched bases: 0. Germline assignment: CDR1 ENHRY and CDR2 SYGVKD. The length of the CDR3 is 14 residues. The CDR3 spells CAIRGQGAGNTIYF. CDR3 sequence (DNA): TGTGCCATCAGGGGACAGGGGGCTGGAAACACCATATATTTT.

V is TRBV7-9 and J is TRBJ1-1; tentatively, D is TRBD1 (6 bases). Trimming stripped 6 bases from V and 2 bases from J, with 16 bases between. CDR1 SEHNR and CDR2 FQNEAQ come from the germline V gene (reference sequence). The CDR3 is made up of 15 amino acids. The CDR3 nucleotides read TGTGCCAGCAGATCAGAAACAGGGAGAAACACTGAAGCTTTCTTT. Protein product: CASRSETGRNTEAFF. Drawing the rest from reference TRBV7-9 and TRBJ1-1, the complete variable domain is DTGVSQNPRHKITKRGQNVTFRCDPISEHNRLYWYRQTLGQGPEFLTYFQNEAQLEKSRLLSDRFSAERPKGSFSTLEIQRTEQGDSAMYLCASRSETGRNTEAFFGQGTRLTVV.

This rearrangement joins TRBV30 to TRBJ2-2; 7 nucleotides match TRBD1. CDR1 and CDR2 (germline): GTSNPN, SVGIG (reference sequence). The length of the CDR3 is 13 residues. With 0 bases clipped from V and 6 bases from J, the junction kept 1 base outside the gene matches. Here the CDR3 reads CAWSVQGSGELFF. DNA of the CDR3: TGTGCCTGGAGTGTACAGGGGTCCGGGGAGCTGTTTTTT.

The chain recombines TRBV2 with TRBJ1-5; maybe TRBD1 (6 bases). The CDR3 spans 15 residues. Germline CDR1 is SNHLY and CDR2 is FYNNEI. The V and J ends lost 5 bases and 0 bases respectively, with 11 bases between them. CDR3 bases: TGTGCCAGCAGTCCAACAGGGTATAGCAATCAGCCCCAGCATTTT. Amino acids: CASSPTGYSNQPQHF. The full variable domain, in which reference TRBV2 and TRBJ1-5 provide the parts outside the CDR3, is EPEVTQTPSHQVTQMGQEVILRCVPISNHLYFYWYRQILGQKVEFLVSFYNNEISEKSEIFDDQFSVERPDGSNFTLKIRSTKLEDSAMYFCASSPTGYSNQPQHFGDGTRLSIL.

In this sample, this clone turned up once. This chain joins TRBV7-3 and TRBJ2-3; D uncertain. V lost 7 bases, J lost 0 bases, and 11 bases lay in between. This CDR3 contains 14 residues. Germline V gene sequence: CDR1 SGHTA, CDR2 FQGTGA. In nucleotides, the CDR3 is TGTGCCAGCAAACGAGAACCTAGCACAGATACGCAGTATTTT. It yields the protein CASKREPSTDTQYF. The full variable domain, its missing parts supplied by reference TRBV7-3 and TRBJ2-3, is GAGVSQTPSNKVTEKGKYVELRCDPISGHTALYWYRQSLGQGPEFLIYFQGTGAADDSGLPNDRFFAVRPEGSVSTLKIQRTERGDSAVYLCASKREPSTDTQYFGPGTRLTVL.

This rearrangement joins TRBV7-7 to TRBJ1-4; 7 nucleotides line up with TRBD1. Germline V lookup: CDR1 SSHAT, CDR2 FNYEAQ (reference sequence). This CDR3 spans 14 amino acids. The junction had 4 bases not matched to a gene; V was cut back by 1 base and J by 8 bases. CDR3 in amino acids: CASSLGGTDEKLFF. CDR3 DNA sequence: TGTGCCAGCAGCTTAGGCGGGACAGACGAAAAACTGTTTTTT.

The gene calls are TRBV10-3 and TRBJ1-4; D unresolved. V was clipped by 5 bases and J by 2 bases, with 6 bases between them. Germline loops: CDR1 ENHRY, CDR2 SYGVKD. The CDR3 contains 13 residues. CDR3: CAISLQTNEKLFF. DNA of the CDR3: TGTGCCATCAGTCTGCAGACTAATGAAAAACTGTTTTTT.